Given below is one T cell receptor (beta chain) in context. The target antigen is unknown. The data stem from a study of T cell responses to AZD1222 COVID-19 vaccine. Study as a whole: Second doses were pooled across both intervals (about 4 or about 12 weeks). Notes on the study in general: Donors were largely white British and mainly female; clonal diversity was possibly underestimated.

The germline CDR1 and CDR2 sequences are GTSNPN and SVGIG (reference sequence). The germline V and J ends were trimmed by 0 bases and 1 base, with 9 bases remaining between them. The CDR3 is 14 amino acids. Only in-frame clones appear in the TCRdb table, and some are missing; sequencing was by immunoSEQ multiplex PCR. The data contain roughly 140,000 clones, approximately 90% of them seen just once; the ten biggest clones take up over 1.5%. This clonotype was obtained from an adult in good health. The chain uses TRBV30 and TRBJ1-1; D call uncertain. The sample here was peripheral blood, taken on day 0 of AZD1222 vaccination. CDR3 protein: CAWSVRARNTEAFF. CDR3 DNA sequence: TGTGCCTGGAGTGTAAGAGCTAGGAACACTGAAGCTTTCTTT.